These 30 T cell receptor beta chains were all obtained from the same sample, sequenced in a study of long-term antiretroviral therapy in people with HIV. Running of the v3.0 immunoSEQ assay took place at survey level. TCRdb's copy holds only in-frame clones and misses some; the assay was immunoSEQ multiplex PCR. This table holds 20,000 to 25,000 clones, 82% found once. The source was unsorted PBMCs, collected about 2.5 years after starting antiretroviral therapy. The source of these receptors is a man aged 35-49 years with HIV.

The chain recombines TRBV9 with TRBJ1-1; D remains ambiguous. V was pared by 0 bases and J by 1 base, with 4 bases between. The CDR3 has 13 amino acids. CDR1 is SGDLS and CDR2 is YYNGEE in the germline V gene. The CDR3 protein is CASSVVPNTEAFF. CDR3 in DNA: TGTGCCAGCAGCGTAGTACCGAACACTGAAGCTTTCTTT.

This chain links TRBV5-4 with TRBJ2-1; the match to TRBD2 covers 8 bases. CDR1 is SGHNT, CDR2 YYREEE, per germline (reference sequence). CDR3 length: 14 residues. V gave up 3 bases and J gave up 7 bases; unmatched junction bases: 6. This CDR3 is CASSSGTSRNEQFF. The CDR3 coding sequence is TGTGCCAGCAGCTCAGGGACTAGTAGGAATGAGCAGTTCTTC.

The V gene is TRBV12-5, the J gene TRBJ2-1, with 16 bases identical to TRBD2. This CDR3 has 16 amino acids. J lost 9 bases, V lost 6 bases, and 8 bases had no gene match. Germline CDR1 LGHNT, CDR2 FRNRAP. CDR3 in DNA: TGTGCTAGTGGATCCCCCGGGACTAGCGGGGGGGGTGAGCAGTTCTTC. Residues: CASGSPGTSGGGEQFF. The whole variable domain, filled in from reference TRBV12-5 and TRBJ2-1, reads DARVTQTPRHKVTEMGQEVTMRCQPILGHNTVFWYRQTMMQGLELLAYFRNRAPLDDSGMPKDRFSAEMPDATLATLKIQPSEPRDSAVYFCASGSPGTSGGGEQFFGPGTRLTVL.

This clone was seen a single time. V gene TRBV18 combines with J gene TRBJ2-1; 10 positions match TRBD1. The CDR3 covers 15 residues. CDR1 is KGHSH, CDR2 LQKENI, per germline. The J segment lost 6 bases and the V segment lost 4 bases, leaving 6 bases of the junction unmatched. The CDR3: CASSLGQGIGNEQFF. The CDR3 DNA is TGTGCCAGCTCACTGGGACAGGGGATTGGCAATGAGCAGTTCTTC.

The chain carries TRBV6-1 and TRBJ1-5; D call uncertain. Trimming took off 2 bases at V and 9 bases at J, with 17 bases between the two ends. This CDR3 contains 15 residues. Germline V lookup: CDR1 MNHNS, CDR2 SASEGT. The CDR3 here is CASSEPHDSAGPQHF. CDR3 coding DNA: TGTGCCAGCAGTGAACCCCACGACTCAGCTGGGCCCCAGCATTTT.

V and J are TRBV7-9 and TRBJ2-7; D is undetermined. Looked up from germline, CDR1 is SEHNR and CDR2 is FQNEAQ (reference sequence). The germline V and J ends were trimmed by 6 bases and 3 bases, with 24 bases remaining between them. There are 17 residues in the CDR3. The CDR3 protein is CASRALSLEPALYEQYF. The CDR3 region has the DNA TGTGCCAGCAGAGCCCTGTCGTTAGAACCCGCTCTCTACGAGCAGTACTTC.

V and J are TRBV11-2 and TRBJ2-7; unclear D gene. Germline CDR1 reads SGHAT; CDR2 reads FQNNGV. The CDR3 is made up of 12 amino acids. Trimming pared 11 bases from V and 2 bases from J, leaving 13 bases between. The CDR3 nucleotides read TGTGCCCGGTATCTAGGAGCCTACGAGCAGTACTTC. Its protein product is CARYLGAYEQYF.

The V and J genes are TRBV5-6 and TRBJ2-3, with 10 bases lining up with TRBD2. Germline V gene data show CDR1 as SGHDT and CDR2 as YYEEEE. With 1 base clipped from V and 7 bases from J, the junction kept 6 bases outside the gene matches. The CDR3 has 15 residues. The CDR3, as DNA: TGTGCCAGCAGCTTGATGGCTAGCGGGAGTTATACGCAGTATTTT. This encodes CASSLMASGSYTQYF.

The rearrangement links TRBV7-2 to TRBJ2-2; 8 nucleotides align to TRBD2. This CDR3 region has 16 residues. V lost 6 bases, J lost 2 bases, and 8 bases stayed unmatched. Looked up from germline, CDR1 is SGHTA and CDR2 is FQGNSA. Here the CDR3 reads CASSSRGGLNTGELFF. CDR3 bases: TGTGCCAGCAGTTCTCGCGGGGGGCTCAACACCGGGGAGCTGTTTTTT.

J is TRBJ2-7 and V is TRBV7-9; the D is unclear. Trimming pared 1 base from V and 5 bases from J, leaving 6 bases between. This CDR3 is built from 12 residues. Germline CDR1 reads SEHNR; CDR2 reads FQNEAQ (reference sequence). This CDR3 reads CASSLVWNEQYF. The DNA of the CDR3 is TGTGCCAGCAGCTTAGTTTGGAACGAGCAGTACTTC.

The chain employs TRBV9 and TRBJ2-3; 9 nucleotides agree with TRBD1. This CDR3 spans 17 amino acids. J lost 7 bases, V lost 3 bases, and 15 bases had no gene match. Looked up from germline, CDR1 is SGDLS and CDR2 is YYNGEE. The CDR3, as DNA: TGTGCCAGCAGCGGCATCCGTCCCGGGACAGGGATTAATACGCAGTATTTT. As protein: CASSGIRPGTGINTQYF.

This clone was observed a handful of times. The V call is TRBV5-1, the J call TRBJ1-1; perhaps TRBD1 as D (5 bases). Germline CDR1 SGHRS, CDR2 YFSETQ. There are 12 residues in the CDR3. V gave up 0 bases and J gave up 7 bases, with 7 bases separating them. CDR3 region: CASSLVQGEAFF. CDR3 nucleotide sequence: TGCGCCAGCAGCTTGGTGCAGGGTGAAGCTTTCTTT.

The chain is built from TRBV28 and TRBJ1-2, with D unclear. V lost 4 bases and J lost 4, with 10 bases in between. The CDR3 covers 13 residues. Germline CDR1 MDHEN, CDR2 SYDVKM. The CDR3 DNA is TGTGCCAGCAGTTGGACGGGTTCCTATGGCTACACCTTC. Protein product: CASSWTGSYGYTF.

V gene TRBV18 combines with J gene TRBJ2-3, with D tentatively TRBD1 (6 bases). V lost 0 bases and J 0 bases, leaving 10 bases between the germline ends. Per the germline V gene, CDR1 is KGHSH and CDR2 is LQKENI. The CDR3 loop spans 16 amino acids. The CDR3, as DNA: TGTGCCAGCTCACCACCGGGACACCCTAGCACAGATACGCAGTATTTT. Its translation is CASSPPGHPSTDTQYF.

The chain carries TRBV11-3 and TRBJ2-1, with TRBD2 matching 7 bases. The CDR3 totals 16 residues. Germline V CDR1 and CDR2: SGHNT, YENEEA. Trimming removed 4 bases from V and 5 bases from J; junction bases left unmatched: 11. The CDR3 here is CASSSRGGPFNNEQFF. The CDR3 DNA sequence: TGTGCCAGCAGCTCCCGCGGGGGACCCTTCAACAATGAGCAGTTCTTC.

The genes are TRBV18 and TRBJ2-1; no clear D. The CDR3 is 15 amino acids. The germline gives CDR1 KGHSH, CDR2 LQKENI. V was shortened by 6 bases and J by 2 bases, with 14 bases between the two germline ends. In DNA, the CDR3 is TGTGCCAGCTCCCCGGCAGTGAACACCTACAATGAGCAGTTCTTC. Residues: CASSPAVNTYNEQFF.

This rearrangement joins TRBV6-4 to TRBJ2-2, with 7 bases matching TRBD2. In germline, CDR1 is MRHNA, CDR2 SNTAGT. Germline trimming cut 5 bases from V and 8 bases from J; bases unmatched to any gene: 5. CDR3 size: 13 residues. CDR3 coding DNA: TGTGCCAGCAGTCGTACTAGCGAGGGGGAGCTGTTTTTT. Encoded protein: CASSRTSEGELFF.

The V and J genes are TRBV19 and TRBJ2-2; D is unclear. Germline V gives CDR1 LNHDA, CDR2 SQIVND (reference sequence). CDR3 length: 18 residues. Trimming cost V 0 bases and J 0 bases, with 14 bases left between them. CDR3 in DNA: TGTGCCAGTAGTATAGATCAGTTGGCAGTCCCGAACACCGGGGAGCTGTTTTTT. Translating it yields CASSIDQLAVPNTGELFF. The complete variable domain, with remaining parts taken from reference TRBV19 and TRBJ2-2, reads DGGITQSPKYLFRKEGQNVTLSCEQNLNHDAMYWYRQDPGQGLRLIYYSQIVNDFQKGDIAEGYSVSREKKESFPLTVTSAQKNPTAFYLCASSIDQLAVPNTGELFFGEGSRLTVL.

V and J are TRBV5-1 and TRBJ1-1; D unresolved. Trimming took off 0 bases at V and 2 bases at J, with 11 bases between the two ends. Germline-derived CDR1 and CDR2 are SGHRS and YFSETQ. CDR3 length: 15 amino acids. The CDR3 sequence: CASSLEAGFNTEAFF. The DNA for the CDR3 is TGCGCCAGCAGCTTGGAGGCAGGTTTCAACACTGAAGCTTTCTTT.

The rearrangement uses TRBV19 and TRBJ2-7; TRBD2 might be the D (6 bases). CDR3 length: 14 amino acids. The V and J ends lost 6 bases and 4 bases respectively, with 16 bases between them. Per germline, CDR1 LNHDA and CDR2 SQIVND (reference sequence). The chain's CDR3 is CASSPPGSKYEQYF. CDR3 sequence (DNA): TGTGCCAGTAGCCCACCCGGGAGTAAGTACGAGCAGTACTTC.

The CDR3 reads CASSLAGASYNEQFF. Written as DNA, the CDR3 is TGTGCCAGCAGCTTAGCAGGGGCCTCCTACAATGAGCAGTTCTTC. The rearrangement links TRBV7-2 to TRBJ2-1; the D gene is possibly TRBD1 (5 bases). Trimming took off 0 bases at V and 0 bases at J, with 6 bases between the two ends. Germline assignment: CDR1 SGHTA and CDR2 FQGNSA. The CDR3 is 15 residues long.

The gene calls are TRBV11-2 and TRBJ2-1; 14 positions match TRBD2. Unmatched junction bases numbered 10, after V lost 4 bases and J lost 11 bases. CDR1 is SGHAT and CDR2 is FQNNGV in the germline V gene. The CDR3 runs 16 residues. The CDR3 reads CASSSRLAGGENQQFF. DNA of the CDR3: TGTGCCAGCAGCTCCCGACTAGCGGGGGGGGAGAATCAGCAGTTCTTC.

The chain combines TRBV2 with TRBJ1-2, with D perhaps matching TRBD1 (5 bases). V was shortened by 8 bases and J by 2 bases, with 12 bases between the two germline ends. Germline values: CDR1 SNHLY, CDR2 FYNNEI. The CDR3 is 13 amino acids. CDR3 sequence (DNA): TGTGCCAGCCTACAGGTTATCAACTATGGCTACACCTTC. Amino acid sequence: CASLQVINYGYTF.

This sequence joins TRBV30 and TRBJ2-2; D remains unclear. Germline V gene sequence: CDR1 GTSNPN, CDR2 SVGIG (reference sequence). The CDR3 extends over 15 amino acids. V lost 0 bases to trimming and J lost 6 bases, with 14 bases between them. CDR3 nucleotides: TGTGCCTGGAGTGTAGTACCCGAGTGGTCCGGGGAGCTGTTTTTT. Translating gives CAWSVVPEWSGELFF.

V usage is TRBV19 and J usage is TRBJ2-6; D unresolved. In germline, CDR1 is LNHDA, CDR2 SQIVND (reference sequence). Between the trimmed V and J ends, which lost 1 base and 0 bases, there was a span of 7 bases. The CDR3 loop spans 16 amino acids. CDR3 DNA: TGTGCCAGTAGTATAGCTAGGAGCTCTGGGGCCAACGTCCTGACTTTC. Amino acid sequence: CASSIARSSGANVLTF.

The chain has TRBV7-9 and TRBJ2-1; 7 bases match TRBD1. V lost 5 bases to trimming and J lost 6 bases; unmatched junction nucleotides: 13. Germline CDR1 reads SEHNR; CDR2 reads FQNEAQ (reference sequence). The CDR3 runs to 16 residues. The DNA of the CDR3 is TGTGCCAGCAGCCCGAGGGACAGCCCGGCCCGCAATGAGCAGTTCTTC. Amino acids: CASSPRDSPARNEQFF.

The CDR3 is CASSQESSGGAYNEQFF. The CDR3 DNA reads TGCGCCAGCAGCCAAGAGTCCAGCGGGGGGGCCTACAATGAGCAGTTCTTC. The gene calls are TRBV4-1 and TRBJ2-1; 10 nucleotides align to TRBD2. Trimming cost V 0 bases and J 2 bases; bases outside gene matches: 4. Germline values: CDR1 MGHRA, CDR2 YSYEKL. The CDR3 runs to 17 residues.

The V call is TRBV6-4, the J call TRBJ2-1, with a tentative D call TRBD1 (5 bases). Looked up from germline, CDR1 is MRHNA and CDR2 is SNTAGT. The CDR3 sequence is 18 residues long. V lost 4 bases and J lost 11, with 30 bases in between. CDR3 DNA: TGTGCCAGCAGTGCGATGGGGCGCCGACCCGGATCGATAGGGCAGCAGTTCTTC. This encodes CASSAMGRRPGSIGQQFF.

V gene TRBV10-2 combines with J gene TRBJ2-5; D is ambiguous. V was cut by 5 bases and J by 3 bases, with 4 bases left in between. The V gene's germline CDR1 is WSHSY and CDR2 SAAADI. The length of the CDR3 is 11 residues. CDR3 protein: CASSFKETQYF. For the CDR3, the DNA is TGCGCCAGCAGTTTTAAAGAGACCCAGTACTTC.

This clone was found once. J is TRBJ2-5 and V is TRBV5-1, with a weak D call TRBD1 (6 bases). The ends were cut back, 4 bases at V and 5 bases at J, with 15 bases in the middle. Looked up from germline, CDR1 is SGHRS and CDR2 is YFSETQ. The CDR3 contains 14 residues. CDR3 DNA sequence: TGCGCCAGCAGCCATCGACAGGCCTGGGAGACCCAGTACTTC. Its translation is CASSHRQAWETQYF.